This T cell receptor (beta chain) appears in the sequencing data of a study of CD8+CD57+ T cells in acquired aplastic anemia. Study outcomes and limitations: Levels of CD8+ Simpson's diversity were not significantly distinct in patients versus controls.

Genomic DNA acted as the template from which TCR beta VDJ combination and CDR3 sequence profiling were carried out. TCRdb processed the reads anew with MiXCR; each CDR3 protein has one entry. Of 180,000 or so distinct CDR3 sequences in the sample, around 45% were seen once. Points on this clonotype: Its antigen is currently unknown.

The ends were cut back, 1 base at V and 0 bases at J, with 18 bases in the middle. CDR1 is MGHRA, CDR2 YSYEKL, per germline. The CDR3 has 18 amino acids. This receptor was obtained from a human donor in good health. The chain recombines TRBV4-1 with TRBJ1-1; TRBD1 might be the D (5 bases). The sample consisted of sorted CD4+, CD8+, or CD8+CD57+ T cells (not recorded which) from PBMCs. CDR3 loop: CASSQASGQSNLNTEAFF. For the CDR3, the DNA is TGCGCCAGCAGCCAAGCCTCAGGGCAGTCCAACCTGAACACTGAAGCTTTCTTT.